The 27 T cell receptor beta chains presented below share a single source sample, sequenced in a study of CD8 T cells in Susac syndrome. Reverse transcription of about 0.45 to 1 ug RNA was carried out with random hexamers. MiXCR, run by TCRdb on the immunoSEQ multiplex PCR reads, gives a single entry per CDR3 protein. The sample carries 85,000 to 120,000 distinct CDR3 sequences, roughly 95% recorded once. Sequences were obtained from CD8+ T cells from PBMCs. The receptors were sampled from a human donor with Susac syndrome.

The chain employs TRBV7-9 and TRBJ1-1; possibly TRBD1 for D (5 bases). The ends were cut back, 0 bases at V and 4 bases at J, with 9 bases in the middle. Germline values: CDR1 SEHNR, CDR2 FQNEAQ (reference sequence). The CDR3 extends over 14 amino acids. CDR3 coding DNA: TGTGCCAGCAGCTTAGCGGGGCCAGTCACTGAAGCTTTCTTT. It translates to CASSLAGPVTEAFF.

The genes are TRBV9 and TRBJ2-7, with a possible D match to TRBD1 (5 bases). Per the germline V gene, CDR1 is SGDLS and CDR2 is YYNGEE. The CDR3 sequence is 12 residues long. Trimming shortened V by 4 bases and J by 6 bases, and 11 bases separated the two germline ends. The CDR3 here is CASSPDRGEQYF. As DNA, the CDR3 is TGTGCCAGCAGCCCCGACAGAGGCGAGCAGTACTTC.

The CDR3 sequence is CASSEGQDTQYF. The CDR3 region has the DNA TGTGCCAGCAGTGAAGGACAGGATACGCAGTATTTT. J is TRBJ2-3 and V is TRBV2; tentatively, D is TRBD1 (5 bases). The germline V and J ends were trimmed by 1 base and 6 bases, with 5 bases remaining between them. CDR3 size: 12 residues. Germline V CDR1 and CDR2: SNHLY, FYNNEI.

Turning to this clonotype: Germline and junction disagree at one end, which may indicate a read error. The chain couples TRBV2 to TRBJ2-1, with 9 nucleotides matching TRBD2. The CDR3 totals 15 residues. The germline CDR1 and CDR2 sequences are SNHLY and FYNNEI. Written as DNA, the CDR3 is TGTGCCAGCAGTAAAGCTAGCGGGACCTACAATGAGCAGTTCTTC. This sequence encodes CASSKASGTYNEQFF. Filled out from reference TRBV2 and TRBJ2-1, the complete variable domain reads EPEVTQTPSHQVTQMGQEVILRCVPISNHLYFYWYRQILGQKVEFLVSFYNNEISEKSEIFDDQFSVERPDGSNFTLKIRSTKLEDSAMYFCASSKASGTYNEQFFGPGTRLTVL.

The V gene is TRBV5-4, the J gene TRBJ2-5; D may be TRBD2 (6 bases). The CDR3 is made up of 17 amino acids. Germline CDR1 and CDR2: SGHNT and YYREEE (reference sequence). V was trimmed by 1 base and J by 2 bases, leaving 18 bases between them. The CDR3 reads CASSLLGQGGRQETQYF. For the CDR3, the DNA is TGTGCCAGCAGCTTGCTGGGGCAGGGAGGCCGGCAAGAGACCCAGTACTTC.

The gene calls are TRBV20-1 and TRBJ2-1; 11 positions match TRBD2. V shed 3 bases and J 2 bases; nucleotides not matched to a gene: 12. The CDR3 is 18 amino acids. The germline CDR1 and CDR2 sequences are DFQATT and SNEGSKA (reference sequence). The CDR3: CSASSSSGGPRAYNEQFF. The CDR3 DNA reads as TGCAGTGCTAGTAGTTCTAGCGGGGGGCCGCGTGCCTACAATGAGCAGTTCTTC.

The chain links TRBV6-5 to TRBJ1-4, with unresolved D. CDR3 length equals 15 residues. V lost 0 bases, J lost 4 bases, and 9 bases lay in between. Germline CDR1 and CDR2: MNHEY and SVGAGI. Here the CDR3 reads CASSYSVTNNEKLFF. In DNA form, the CDR3 reads TGTGCCAGCAGTTACTCGGTGACAAATAATGAAAAACTGTTTTTT.

This clonotype was counted once. This rearrangement joins TRBV20-1 to TRBJ2-7; TRBD1 matches 8 bases. The V segment lost 2 bases and the J segment 4 bases; nucleotides outside the gene matches: 7. The CDR3 extends over 14 amino acids. Germline V gives CDR1 DFQATT, CDR2 SNEGSKA (reference sequence). Here the CDR3 DNA reads TGCAGTGCTAGATCCGGGACAGGTCTTTACGAGCAGTACTTC. Amino acids: CSARSGTGLYEQYF.

This rearrangement joins TRBV7-2 to TRBJ2-3, with TRBD2 matching over 9 bases. The CDR3 has 16 residues. The V segment lost 2 bases and the J segment 0 bases; nucleotides outside the gene matches: 3. Germline values: CDR1 SGHTA, CDR2 FQGNSA. DNA of the CDR3: TGTGCCAGCAGCTTAATAGCGGGGGTGAGCACAGATACGCAGTATTTT. This gives the protein CASSLIAGVSTDTQYF.

This sequence joins TRBV5-4 and TRBJ2-7, with D possibly matching TRBD1 (6 bases). CDR3 size: 13 residues. Trimming stripped 4 bases from V and 6 bases from J, with 14 bases between. Germline V gene data show CDR1 as SGHNT and CDR2 as YYREEE (reference sequence). The CDR3 reads CASSKEDRREQYF. In nucleotides, the CDR3 is TGTGCCAGCAGCAAAGAGGACAGACGCGAGCAGTACTTC.

This sequence joins TRBV14 and TRBJ1-6, with D unresolved. There are 16 residues in the CDR3. Trimming took off 0 bases at V and 3 bases at J, with 9 bases between the two ends. Germline V CDR1 and CDR2: SGHDN, FVKESK. CDR3 sequence (DNA): TGTGCCAGCAGCCAAGATCGGCGGAGCTATAATTCACCCCTCCACTTT. Translation: CASSQDRRSYNSPLHF.

V gene TRBV7-9 combines with J gene TRBJ1-2; D is possibly TRBD1 (6 bases). Germline V gives CDR1 SEHNR, CDR2 FQNEAQ (reference sequence). The CDR3 length is 13 residues. The V end was cut by 8 bases, the J end by 0 bases, with 10 bases between. CDR3 sequence reads: CASLGASNYGYTF. DNA of the CDR3: TGTGCCAGCTTGGGGGCCTCTAACTATGGCTACACCTTC.

This clonotype showed up just once. The chain links TRBV20-1 to TRBJ2-2; 10 bases are a match to TRBD2. V was pared by 0 bases and J by 3 bases, with 4 bases of the junction left unmatched. Germline-derived CDR1 and CDR2 are DFQATT and SNEGSKA (reference sequence). The CDR3 runs to 16 residues. CDR3 DNA sequence: TGCAGTGCTAGAGATCAAAGCGGGGGGGACACCGGGGAGCTGTTTTTT. As protein: CSARDQSGGDTGELFF.

Note on this clonotype: Sequence at one end of the junction differs from germline and may be a read error. V usage is TRBV7-8 and J usage is TRBJ2-6; TRBD1 aligns across 7 bases. The V gene's germline CDR1 is SGHVS and CDR2 FQNEAQ. CDR3 length: 19 residues. Here the CDR3 reads CASSSPRDSSLSGTNVLTF. The CDR3, as DNA: TGTGCCAGCAGCTCTCCCCGGGACAGTTCCCTCTCTGGGACCAACGTCCTGACTTTC. The variable domain in full, completed from reference TRBV7-8 and TRBJ2-6, reads GAGVSQSPRYKVAKRGQDVALRCDPISGHVSLFWYQQALGQGPEFLTYFQNEAQLDKSGLPSDRFFAERPEGSVSTLKIQRTQQEDSAVYLCASSSPRDSSLSGTNVLTFGAGSRLTVL.

The V gene is TRBV3-1, the J gene TRBJ2-1; TRBD2 matches 11 bases. With 0 bases clipped from V and 2 bases from J, the junction kept 0 bases outside the gene matches. Germline V gives CDR1 LGHDT, CDR2 YNNKEL (reference sequence). The CDR3 sequence is 16 residues long. The CDR3 region is CASSQDSGGAYNEQFF. The CDR3 DNA reads TGTGCCAGCAGCCAAGATAGCGGGGGGGCCTACAATGAGCAGTTCTTC.

V is TRBV20-1 and J is TRBJ2-7, with TRBD1 matching 7 bases. CDR3 size: 16 residues. Trimming removed 0 bases from V and 0 bases from J; junction bases left unmatched: 8. Germline values: CDR1 DFQATT, CDR2 SNEGSKA (reference sequence). The CDR3 DNA reads as TGCAGTGCTAGAGACCGACAGGGCCCAAGCTCCTACGAGCAGTACTTC. Protein: CSARDRQGPSSYEQYF.

This chain connects TRBV20-1 to TRBJ2-3; D tentatively reads TRBD1 or TRBD2 (6 bases each). Germline CDR1 reads DFQATT; CDR2 reads SNEGSKA (reference sequence). Trimming took 3 bases from V and 2 from J, leaving 15 bases between them. CDR3 length equals 15 residues. The CDR3 nucleotides are TGCAGTGCTAGTTTGTTAGGGGGGTCCACAGATACGCAGTATTTT. Amino acid sequence: CSASLLGGSTDTQYF.

The rearrangement joins TRBV12-1 to TRBJ2-5; the table's TRBD2 call for D was not verified on the DNA. TRBV12-1 is recorded as a pseudogene. This CDR3 comprises 14 residues. The CDR3 DNA reads TGTGCCAGCAGCTCTCGGACTAGGGCAGAGACCCAGTACTTC. It encodes CASSSRTRAETQYF.

This chain connects TRBV6-5 to TRBJ1-1, with TRBD1 matching over 12 bases. The CDR3 covers 15 residues. Germline CDR1 and CDR2: MNHEY and SVGAGI. Trimming took 2 bases from V and 3 from J; bases not matched to a gene: 1. The CDR3 spells CASSYRDRGHTEAFF. DNA of the CDR3: TGTGCCAGCAGTTACCGGGACAGGGGGCACACTGAAGCTTTCTTT.

V usage is TRBV25-1 and J usage is TRBJ2-1; 7 bases align to TRBD1. Trimming removed 4 bases from V and 2 bases from J; junction bases left unmatched: 2. The CDR3 contains 14 residues. Germline V gene sequence: CDR1 MGHDK, CDR2 SYGVNS. This CDR3 is CASSGTGAYNEQFF. CDR3 bases: TGTGCCAGCAGTGGGACAGGAGCCTACAATGAGCAGTTCTTC.

The chain links TRBV6-2 or TRBV6-3 to TRBJ2-7, with 9 nucleotides matching TRBD1. This CDR3 is 15 amino acids long. Germline loops: CDR1 MNHEY, CDR2 SVGEGT. V gave up 0 bases and J gave up 2 bases; unmatched junction bases: 2. The CDR3 region is CASSYSGTGTYEQYF. The CDR3 DNA reads as TGTGCCAGCAGTTACTCCGGGACAGGGACCTACGAGCAGTACTTC.

This chain connects TRBV11-2 to TRBJ2-5; the D is unclear. The CDR3 has 14 residues. The V gene's germline CDR1 is SGHAT and CDR2 FQNNGV. V gave up 3 bases and J gave up 1 base, with 9 bases separating them. CDR3 protein: CASSLAGFQETQYF. As DNA, the CDR3 is TGTGCCAGCAGCTTGGCTGGGTTCCAAGAGACCCAGTACTTC.

This clonotype was observed once. The gene calls are TRBV5-1 and TRBJ2-4, with TRBD1 identical over 8 bases. Germline CDR1 and CDR2: SGHRS and YFSETQ. This CDR3 spans 12 amino acids. J was trimmed by 9 bases and V by 4 bases; bases with no gene match: 3. As DNA, the CDR3 is TGCGCCAGCAGCCCCGGACAGGGCATTCAGTACTTC. This translates into CASSPGQGIQYF.

The genes are TRBV5-6 and TRBJ1-2; no clear D. Germline V gene data show CDR1 as SGHDT and CDR2 as YYEEEE. CDR3 length equals 11 residues. V lost 3 bases and J lost 7, with 7 bases in between. The CDR3 region is CASSSSAGYTF. DNA of the CDR3: TGTGCCAGCAGCTCCTCGGCTGGCTACACCTTC.

V gene TRBV5-4 combines with J gene TRBJ2-7; D tentatively fits TRBD1 or TRBD2 (5 bases each). With 5 bases removed from V and 6 bases from J, the gap between germline ends came to 15 bases. This CDR3 has 13 amino acids. The germline gives CDR1 SGHNT, CDR2 YYREEE (reference sequence). This chain's CDR3 is CASSGGPQGEQYF. The CDR3 DNA sequence: TGTGCCAGCAGTGGGGGTCCTCAGGGCGAGCAGTACTTC.

The chain employs TRBV7-9 and TRBJ2-7; TRBD2 is a possible D gene (6 bases). Trimming shortened V by 6 bases and J by 2 bases, and 17 bases separated the two germline ends. Germline CDR1 is SEHNR and CDR2 is FQNEAQ (reference sequence). This CDR3 has 15 amino acids. CDR3 sequence: CASRGGTKVPYEQYF. The CDR3, as DNA: TGTGCCAGCAGGGGCGGGACCAAGGTCCCCTACGAGCAGTACTTC. Together with reference TRBV7-9 and TRBJ2-7, the CDR3 gives the full variable domain: DTGVSQNPRHKITKRGQNVTFRCDPISEHNRLYWYRQTLGQGPEFLTYFQNEAQLEKSRLLSDRFSAERPKGSFSTLEIQRTEQGDSAMYLCASRGGTKVPYEQYFGPGTRLTVT.

This rearrangement joins TRBV6-5 to TRBJ2-7; D unresolved. The CDR3 runs to 15 residues. Deletions cut 2 bases from V and 5 bases from J, with 16 bases between. CDR1 MNHEY and CDR2 SVGAGI come from the germline V gene. In DNA, the CDR3 is TGTGCCAGCAGTTACGAGGTGACTCCCAACCACGAGCAGTACTTC. Protein sequence: CASSYEVTPNHEQYF.